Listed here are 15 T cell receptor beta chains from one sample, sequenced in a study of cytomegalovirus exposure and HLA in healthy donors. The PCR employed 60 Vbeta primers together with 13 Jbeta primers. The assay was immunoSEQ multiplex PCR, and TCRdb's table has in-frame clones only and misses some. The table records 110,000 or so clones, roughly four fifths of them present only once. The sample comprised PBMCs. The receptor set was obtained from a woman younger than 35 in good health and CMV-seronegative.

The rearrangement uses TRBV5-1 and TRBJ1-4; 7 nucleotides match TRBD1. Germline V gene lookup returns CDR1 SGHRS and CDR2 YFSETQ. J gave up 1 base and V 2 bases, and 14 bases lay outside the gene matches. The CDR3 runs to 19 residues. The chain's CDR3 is CASSFAPGDRVVTNEKLFF. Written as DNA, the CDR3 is TGCGCCAGCAGCTTTGCGCCCGGGGACAGAGTAGTAACTAATGAAAAACTGTTTTTT.

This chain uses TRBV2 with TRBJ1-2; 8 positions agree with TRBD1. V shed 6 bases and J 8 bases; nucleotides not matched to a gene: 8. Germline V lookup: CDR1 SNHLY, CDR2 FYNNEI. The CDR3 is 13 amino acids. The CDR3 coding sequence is TGTGCCAGCAGCCCTCGACAGGGGAACGGCTACACCTTC. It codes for CASSPRQGNGYTF.

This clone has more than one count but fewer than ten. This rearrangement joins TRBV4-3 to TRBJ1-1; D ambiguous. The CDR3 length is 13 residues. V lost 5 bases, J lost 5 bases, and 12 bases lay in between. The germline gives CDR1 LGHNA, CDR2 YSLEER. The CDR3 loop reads CASSILGGTEAFF. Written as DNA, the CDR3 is TGCGCCAGCAGCATACTTGGAGGGACTGAAGCTTTCTTT.

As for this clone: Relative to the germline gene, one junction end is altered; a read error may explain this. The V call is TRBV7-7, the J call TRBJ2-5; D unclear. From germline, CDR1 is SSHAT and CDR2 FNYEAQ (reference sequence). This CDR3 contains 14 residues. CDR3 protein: CASSLGGVRETQYF. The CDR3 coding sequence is TGTGCTAGCAGCTTAGGTGGAGTCCGAGAGACCCAGTACTTC.

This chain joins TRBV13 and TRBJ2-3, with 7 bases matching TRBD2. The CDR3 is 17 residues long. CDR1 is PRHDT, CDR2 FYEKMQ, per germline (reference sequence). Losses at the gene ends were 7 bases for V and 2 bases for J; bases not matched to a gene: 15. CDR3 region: CASTSGGGEHLTDTQYF. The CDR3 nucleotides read TGTGCCAGCACCTCGGGTGGGGGGGAACACCTCACAGATACGCAGTATTTT.

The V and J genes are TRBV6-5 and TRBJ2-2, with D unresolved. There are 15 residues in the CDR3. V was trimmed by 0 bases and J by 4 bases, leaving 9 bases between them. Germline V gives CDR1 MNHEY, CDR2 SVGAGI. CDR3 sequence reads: CASSYSIGFTGELFF. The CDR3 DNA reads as TGTGCCAGCAGTTACTCGATCGGGTTCACCGGGGAGCTGTTTTTT.

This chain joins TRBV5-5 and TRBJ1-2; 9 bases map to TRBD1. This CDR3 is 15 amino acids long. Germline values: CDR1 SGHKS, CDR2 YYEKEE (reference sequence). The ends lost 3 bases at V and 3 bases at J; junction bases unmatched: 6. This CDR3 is CASSWNRGPDYGYTF. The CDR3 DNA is TGTGCCAGCAGCTGGAACAGGGGGCCGGACTATGGCTACACCTTC.

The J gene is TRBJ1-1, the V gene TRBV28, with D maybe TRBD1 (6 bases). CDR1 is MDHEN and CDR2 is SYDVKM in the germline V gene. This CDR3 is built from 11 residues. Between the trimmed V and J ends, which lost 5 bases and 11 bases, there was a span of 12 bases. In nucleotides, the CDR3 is TGTGCCAGCAGTCTTGGGACAAGGGCTTTCTTT. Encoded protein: CASSLGTRAFF.

The DNA of the CDR3 is TGTGCCAGCAGCACAACAGGGGGCGGATTTTTTAAGGGCACAGATACGCAGTATTTT. Translation: CASSTTGGGFFKGTDTQYF. The chain couples TRBV28 to TRBJ2-3; 9 nucleotides agree with TRBD1. This CDR3 is 19 amino acids long. Trimming cost V 6 bases and J 1 base; bases outside gene matches: 17. In germline, CDR1 is MDHEN, CDR2 SYDVKM. Full variable domain (remainder filled in from reference TRBV28 and TRBJ2-3): DVKVTQSSRYLVKRTGEKVFLECVQDMDHENMFWYRQDPGLGLRLIYFSYDVKMKEKGDIPEGYSVSREKKERFSLILESASTNQTSMYLCASSTTGGGFFKGTDTQYFGPGTRLTVL.

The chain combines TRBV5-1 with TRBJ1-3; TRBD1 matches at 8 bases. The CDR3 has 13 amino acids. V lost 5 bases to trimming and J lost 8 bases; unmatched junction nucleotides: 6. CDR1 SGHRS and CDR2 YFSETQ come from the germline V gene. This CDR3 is CASRATGEDTIYF. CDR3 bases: TGCGCCAGCAGAGCGACAGGGGAGGACACCATATATTTT. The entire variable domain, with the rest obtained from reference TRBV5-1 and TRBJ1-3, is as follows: KAGVTQTPRYLIKTRGQQVTLSCSPISGHRSVSWYQQTPGQGLQFLFEYFSETQRNKGNFPGRFSGRQFSNSRSEMNVSTLELGDSALYLCASRATGEDTIYFGEGSWLTVV.

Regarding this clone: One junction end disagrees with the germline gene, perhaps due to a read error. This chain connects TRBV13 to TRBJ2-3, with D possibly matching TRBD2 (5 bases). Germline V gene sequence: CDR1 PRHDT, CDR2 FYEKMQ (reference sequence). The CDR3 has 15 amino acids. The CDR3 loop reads CASSLGRDITDAQYF. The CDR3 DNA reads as TGTGCCAGCAGCTTAGGCCGGGATATCACAGATGCGCAGTATTTT.

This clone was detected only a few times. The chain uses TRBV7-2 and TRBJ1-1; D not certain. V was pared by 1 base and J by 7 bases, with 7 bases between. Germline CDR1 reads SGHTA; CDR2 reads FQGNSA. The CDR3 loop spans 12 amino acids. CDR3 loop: CASSLGGGEAFF. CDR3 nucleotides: TGTGCCAGCAGCTTAGGGGGAGGTGAAGCTTTCTTT.

In DNA, the CDR3 is TGTGCCAGCAGTTCCTGGACAGGGGGCGGTGGAGATACGCAGTATTTT. Its translation: CASSSWTGGGGDTQYF. The V and J genes are TRBV28 and TRBJ2-3; 11 bases align to TRBD1. V lost 4 bases, J lost 5 bases, and 8 bases stayed unmatched. Germline CDR1 and CDR2: MDHEN and SYDVKM. CDR3 length equals 16 residues.

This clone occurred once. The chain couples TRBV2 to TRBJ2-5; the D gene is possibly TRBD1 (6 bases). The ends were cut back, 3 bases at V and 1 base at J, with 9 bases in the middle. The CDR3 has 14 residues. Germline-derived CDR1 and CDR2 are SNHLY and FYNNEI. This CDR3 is CASSDRTVQETQYF. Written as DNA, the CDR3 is TGTGCCAGCAGTGACAGGACAGTCCAAGAGACCCAGTACTTC. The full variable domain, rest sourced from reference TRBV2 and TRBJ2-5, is EPEVTQTPSHQVTQMGQEVILRCVPISNHLYFYWYRQILGQKVEFLVSFYNNEISEKSEIFDDQFSVERPDGSNFTLKIRSTKLEDSAMYFCASSDRTVQETQYFGPGTRLLVL.

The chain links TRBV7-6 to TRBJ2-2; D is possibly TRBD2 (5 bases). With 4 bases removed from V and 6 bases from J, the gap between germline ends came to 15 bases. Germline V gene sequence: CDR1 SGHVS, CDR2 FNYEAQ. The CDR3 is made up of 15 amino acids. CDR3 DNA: TGTGCCAGCAGCTCCGTCCCCTTAGCGTCCGGGGAGCTGTTTTTT. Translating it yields CASSSVPLASGELFF.